The rows below give T cell receptor beta chains drawn from one sample of a study of cytomegalovirus exposure and HLA in healthy donors. Assay used: immunoSEQ multiplex PCR; TCRdb lists only in-frame clones, some missing. The repertoire shows approximately 120,000 clones; the top ten hold roughly 1%. The specimen was PBMCs. The receptors originated from a man aged 18 to 29 in good health and CMV-seronegative. Both conserved end residues are part of each CDR3. The order of the fields is clone size, V gene, J gene, D gene, CDR3 protein, CDR3 DNA. The D gene is left open where the match is weak. Size values are once, few and many counts, or a class for expanded clones, and some rows have none.

.	TRBV6-5	TRBJ2-4	TRBD1	CASRGTGGNIQYF	TGTGCCAGCAGGGGGACAGGGGGAAACATTCAGTACTTC
.	TRBV30	TRBJ2-1	.	CAWGSRTTFGEQFF	TGTGCCTGGGGGTCAAGGACTACCTTTGGGGAGCAGTTCTTC
.	TRBV4-1	TRBJ1-2	TRBD1	CASSRGTGSAPGGYTF	TGCGCCAGCAGCCGGGGGACAGGGTCAGCTCCAGGTGGCTACACCTTC
.	TRBV7-2	TRBJ1-3	.	CASSIGGDWNTIYF	TGTGCCAGCAGCATCGGAGGGGATTGGAACACCATATATTTT
.	TRBV27	TRBJ2-7	TRBD2	CASRRLAGANVGSYEQYF	TGTGCCAGCAGAAGACTAGCGGGAGCTAATGTAGGCTCCTACGAGCAGTACTTC
.	TRBV30	TRBJ1-2	TRBD1	CAWSYGQGVNYGYTF	TGTGCCTGGAGTTACGGACAGGGGGTTAACTATGGCTACACCTTC
.	TRBV27	TRBJ2-7	.	CASSLMASYHEQYF	TGTGCCAGCAGTTTAATGGCTAGCTACCACGAGCAGTACTTC
medium-sized	TRBV25-1	TRBJ2-2	.	CASSEGREDTGELFF	TGTGCCAGCAGTGAGGGCAGGGAGGACACCGGGGAGCTGTTTTTT
.	TRBV5-1	TRBJ2-7	.	CASSSGQSILAEQYF	TGCGCCAGCAGCTCGGGACAGTCTATACTAGCCGAGCAGTACTTC
.	TRBV19	TRBJ1-1	.	CASSPEFGTEAFF	TGTGCCAGTAGTCCGGAGTTTGGTACTGAAGCTTTCTTT
.	TRBV27	TRBJ2-7	.	CASSFSSSSYEQYF	TGTGCCAGCAGTTTCTCTTCGAGCTCCTACGAGCAGTACTTC
.	TRBV2	TRBJ2-5	TRBD2	CASLAGGLETQYF	TGTGCCAGCCTAGCGGGGGGGCTGGAGACCCAGTACTTC
.	TRBV14	TRBJ2-1	.	CASSRDLQGDEQFF	TGTGCCAGCAGCCGCGACCTGCAAGGGGATGAGCAGTTCTTC
.	TRBV10-3	TRBJ2-7	.	CAISGGGSSYEQYF	TGTGCCATCAGTGGTGGCGGCAGCTCCTACGAGCAGTACTTC
.	TRBV6-5	TRBJ1-3	.	CASSQTPSSGNTIYF	TGTGCCAGCAGTCAGACACCGTCATCTGGAAACACCATATATTTT
.	TRBV19	TRBJ2-7	TRBD1	CASSIVLGQKLYEQYF	TGTGCCAGTAGTATAGTCTTGGGACAGAAGCTTTACGAGCAGTACTTC
.	TRBV19	TRBJ1-5	.	CASSIGGQTNQPQHF	TGTGCCAGTAGTATAGGAGGACAGACTAATCAGCCCCAGCATTTT
.	TRBV5-4	TRBJ2-5	.	CASSLAIGQSALTQYF	TGTGCCAGCAGCTTGGCCATCGGCCAGAGCGCTCTAACCCAGTACTTC
.	TRBV5-1	TRBJ1-5	.	CASSPGQLNQPQHF	TGCGCCAGCAGCCCAGGACAGCTCAATCAGCCCCAGCATTTT
.	TRBV7-8	TRBJ1-2	.	CASSFRGVGGYTF	TGTGCCAGCAGCTTTAGAGGAGTAGGTGGCTACACCTTC
.	TRBV6-5	TRBJ2-3	.	CASSQGADTQYF	TGTGCCAGCAGCCAGGGTGCAGATACGCAGTATTTT
.	TRBV25-1	TRBJ2-7	.	CASSPPGVAYEQYF	TGTGCCAGCAGTCCTCCGGGAGTAGCCTACGAGCAGTACTTC
.	TRBV6-5	TRBJ1-1	TRBD1	CASSYGTDYTEAFF	TGTGCCAGCAGTTACGGGACAGACTACACTGAAGCTTTCTTT
.	TRBV7-3	TRBJ2-1	.	CASGTSGTSGEQFF	TGTGCCAGCGGGACATCCGGGACATCTGGTGAGCAGTTCTTC
.	TRBV18	TRBJ1-1	.	CASSPRQGDTEAFF	TGTGCCAGCTCACCACGTCAGGGTGACACTGAAGCTTTCTTT
.	TRBV18	TRBJ1-3	.	CASSPNQGDTIYF	TGTGCCAGCTCACCTAACCAGGGTGACACCATATATTTT
.	TRBV27	TRBJ2-7	TRBD2	CASRLLTRGAGGSYEQYF	TGTGCCAGCAGATTGCTAACAAGGGGGGCGGGAGGGTCCTACGAGCAGTACTTC
.	TRBV18	TRBJ2-3	.	CASSPLLWDSDSDTQYF	TGTGCCAGCTCACCACTTCTCTGGGATAGCGATTCAGATACGCAGTATTTT
.	TRBV11-2	TRBJ2-7	.	CASSLDGFSYEQYF	TGTGCCAGCAGCTTAGACGGTTTCTCCTACGAGCAGTACTTC
.	TRBV4-1	TRBJ2-7	TRBD2	CASSQGMGLAGTAYEQYF	TGCGCCAGCAGCCAAGGCATGGGACTAGCGGGGACCGCCTACGAGCAGTACTTC
.	TRBV11-2	TRBJ1-4	.	CASSLDDGGRKLFF	TGTGCCAGCAGCTTAGATGACGGGGGTAGGAAACTGTTTTTT
.	TRBV5-4	TRBJ1-2	.	CASSLVGQDGYTF	TGTGCCAGCAGCTTGGTAGGACAAGATGGCTACACCTTC
.	TRBV2	TRBJ2-5	.	CASSEMQGPETQYF	TGTGCCAGCAGTGAAATGCAGGGTCCAGAGACCCAGTACTTC
.	TRBV7-9	TRBJ1-1	TRBD1	CASSIGTGNTEAFF	TGTGCCAGCTCAATCGGGACAGGGAACACTGAAGCTTTCTTT
.	TRBV5-6	TRBJ2-1	TRBD2	CASSPGLVDNEQFF	TGTGCCAGCAGCCCCGGACTAGTAGACAATGAGCAGTTCTTC
.	TRBV19	TRBJ1-1	.	CASSIDRVGTEAFF	TGTGCCAGTAGTATAGACAGGGTGGGCACTGAAGCTTTCTTT
.	TRBV4-1	TRBJ1-1	.	CASSQVPTEAFF	TGCGCCAGCAGCCAAGTCCCAACTGAAGCTTTCTTT
.	TRBV29-1	TRBJ2-1	.	CSVVFNSGGLVNEQFF	TGCAGCGTTGTGTTTAATTCTGGGGGGTTGGTCAATGAGCAGTTCTTC
.	TRBV6-5	TRBJ2-3	.	CASSYSRDTDTQYF	TGTGCCAGCAGTTACTCCAGGGACACAGATACGCAGTATTTT
.	TRBV6-1	TRBJ2-7	TRBD2	CASKPTSGRIYEQYF	TGTGCCAGCAAACCGACTAGCGGGAGAATCTACGAGCAGTACTTC
.	TRBV30	TRBJ2-6	.	CAWSADRTVSGANVLTF	TGTGCCTGGAGCGCTGACAGGACAGTCTCTGGGGCCAACGTCCTGACTTTC